This T cell receptor (beta chain) originates from a study of cytomegalovirus exposure and HLA in healthy donors. This CDR3 is built from 16 residues. CDR1 is SGHVS, CDR2 FNYEAQ, per germline. V was pared by 1 base and J by 10 bases, with 17 bases between. In the PCR, 60 Vbeta and 13 Jbeta primers were used. This table comes from immunoSEQ multiplex PCR, and its TCRdb copy is limited to in-frame clones, with some not included. The table shows about 160,000 clones, with about 68% occurring only once. This clonotype was obtained from a female donor in good health and CMV-seronegative. The material sequenced was PBMCs. The chain employs TRBV7-6 and TRBJ1-6; no firm D call. This CDR3 is CASSLGSEVGYSPLHF. The CDR3 region has the DNA TGTGCCAGCAGCTTAGGTTCGGAGGTGGGATACTCACCCCTCCACTTT.